This TCR beta chain came from a study of T cell responses to AZD1222 COVID-19 vaccine. General observations from the study: No day 14 peak samples; only post-peak repertoires were characterized. Donors were mostly white British, more females; clonal diversity possibly underestimated. Spike-specific TCR breadth and depth went up after people got two AZD1222 doses. Reportedly, close to half of spike-specific TCRs are directed against unmutated variant regions.

This CDR3 has 14 residues. Germline V gene sequence: CDR1 SGHRS, CDR2 YFSETQ. The germline V and J ends were trimmed by 6 bases and 1 base, with 11 bases remaining between them. For this clone: Antigen specificity is unknown.

This table comes from immunoSEQ multiplex PCR, and its TCRdb copy is limited to in-frame clones, with some not included. This table has approximately 150,000 clones, 94% appearing once. The chain couples TRBV5-1 to TRBJ2-1, with D possibly TRBD2 on 5 matching bases. The sequenced sample was peripheral blood, obtained on day 0 of AZD1222 vaccination. The source is an adult in good health. In DNA, the CDR3 is TGCGCCAGCAAAAGGGAGCTTTCCTACAATGAGCAGTTCTTC. This translates into CASKRELSYNEQFF.